The clone carrying this TCR beta chain was detected a few times. Its specificity is unknown. One entry per CDR3 protein results from TCRdb running MiXCR on the RT-PCR reads. The table has more than 150,000 distinct CDR3 sequences, about 9.3% seen once. The data belong to a study of response to subunit inactivated influenza vaccine. Findings and caveats of the study: Authors suggested each seasonal flu vaccination may recruit only limited numbers of new T cells.

V gave up 1 base and J gave up 4 bases, with 10 bases separating them. The CDR3 spans 14 residues. The germline gives CDR1 SSHAT, CDR2 FNYEAQ (reference sequence). The specimen was non-naive T cells sorted from PBMCs, collected on the day of vaccination. The V gene is TRBV7-7, the J gene TRBJ2-5; D is undetermined. The origin of this receptor is a man aged 50 to 59 who received an inactivated influenza vaccine. CDR3 loop: CASSLGVLGETQYF. The CDR3 coding sequence is TGTGCCAGCAGCTTAGGTGTATTGGGAGAGACCCAGTACTTC.